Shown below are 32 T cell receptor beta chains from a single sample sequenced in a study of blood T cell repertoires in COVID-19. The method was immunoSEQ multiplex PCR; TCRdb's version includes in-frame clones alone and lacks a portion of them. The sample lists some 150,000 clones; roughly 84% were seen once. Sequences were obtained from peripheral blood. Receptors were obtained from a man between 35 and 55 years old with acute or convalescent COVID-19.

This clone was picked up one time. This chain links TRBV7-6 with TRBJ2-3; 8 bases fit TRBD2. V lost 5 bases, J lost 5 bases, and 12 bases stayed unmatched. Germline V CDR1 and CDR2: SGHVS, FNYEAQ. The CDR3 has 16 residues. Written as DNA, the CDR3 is TGTGCCAGCAGCGACCCCCCCGGGGGGGCCGAAGATACGCAGTATTTT. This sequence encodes CASSDPPGGAEDTQYF.

DNA of the CDR3: TGTGCCAGCAGGGTCCAGGGAATTGGACTGTTTTTT. Its translation is CASRVQGIGLFF. This chain connects TRBV11-1 to TRBJ1-4; maybe TRBD1 (5 bases). The V end was cut by 6 bases, the J end by 13 bases, with 15 bases between. The germline V gene has CDR1 SGHAT and CDR2 FQDESV (reference sequence). CDR3 length equals 12 residues.

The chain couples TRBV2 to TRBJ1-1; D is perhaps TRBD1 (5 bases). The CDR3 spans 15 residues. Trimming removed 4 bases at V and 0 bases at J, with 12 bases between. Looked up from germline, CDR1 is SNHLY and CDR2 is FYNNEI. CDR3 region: CASSVSGGMNTEAFF. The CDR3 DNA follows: TGTGCCAGCAGTGTATCCGGGGGTATGAACACTGAAGCTTTCTTT.

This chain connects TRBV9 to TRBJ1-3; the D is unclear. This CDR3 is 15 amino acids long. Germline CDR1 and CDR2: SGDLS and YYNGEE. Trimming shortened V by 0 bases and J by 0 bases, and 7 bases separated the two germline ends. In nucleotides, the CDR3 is TGTGCCAGCAGCGTAGGGGTAGCCTCTGGAAACACCATATATTTT. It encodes CASSVGVASGNTIYF. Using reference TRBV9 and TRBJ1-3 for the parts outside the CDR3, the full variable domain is DSGVTQTPKHLITATGQRVTLRCSPRSGDLSVYWYQQSLDQGLQFLIQYYNGEERAKGNILERFSAQQFPDLHSELNLSSLELGDSALYFCASSVGVASGNTIYFGEGSWLTVV.

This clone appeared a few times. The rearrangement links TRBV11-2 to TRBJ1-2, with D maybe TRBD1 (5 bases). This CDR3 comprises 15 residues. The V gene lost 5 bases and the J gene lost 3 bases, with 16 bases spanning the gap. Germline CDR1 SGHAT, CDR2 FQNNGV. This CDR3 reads CASSLQGGTYYGYTF. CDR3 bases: TGTGCCAGCAGCCTCCAGGGCGGGACCTACTATGGCTACACCTTC. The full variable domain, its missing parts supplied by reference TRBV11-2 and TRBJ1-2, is EAGVAQSPRYKIIEKRQSVAFWCNPISGHATLYWYQQILGQGPKLLIQFQNNGVVDDSQLPKDRFSAERLKGVDSTLKIQPAKLEDSAVYLCASSLQGGTYYGYTFGSGTRLTVV.

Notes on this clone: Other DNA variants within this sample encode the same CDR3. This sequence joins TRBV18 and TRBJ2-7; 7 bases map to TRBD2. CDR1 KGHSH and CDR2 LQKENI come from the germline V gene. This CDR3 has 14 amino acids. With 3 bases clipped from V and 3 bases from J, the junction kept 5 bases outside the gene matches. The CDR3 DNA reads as TGTGCCAGCTCACCGTCGGGGGGAATCTACGAGCAGTACTTC. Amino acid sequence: CASSPSGGIYEQYF.

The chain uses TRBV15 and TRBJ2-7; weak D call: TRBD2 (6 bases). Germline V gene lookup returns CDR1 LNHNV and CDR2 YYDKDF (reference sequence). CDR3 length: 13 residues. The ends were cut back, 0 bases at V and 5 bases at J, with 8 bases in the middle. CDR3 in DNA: TGTGCCACCAGCAGAGATCCGGGGGACGAGCAGTACTTC. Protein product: CATSRDPGDEQYF.

The CDR3 DNA sequence: TGTGCCAGCAGCCCGGACACATTGCCTGGAAACACCATATATTTT. Protein product: CASSPDTLPGNTIYF. V is TRBV14 and J is TRBJ1-3; a weak D match, TRBD1 (5 bases). V lost 4 bases to trimming and J lost 2 bases, with 12 bases between them. Germline CDR1 and CDR2: SGHDN and FVKESK. CDR3 length: 15 residues.

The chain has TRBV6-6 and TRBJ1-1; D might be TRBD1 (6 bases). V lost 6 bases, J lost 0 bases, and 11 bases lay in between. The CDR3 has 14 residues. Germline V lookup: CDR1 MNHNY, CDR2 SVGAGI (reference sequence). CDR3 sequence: CASSQQGMNTEAFF. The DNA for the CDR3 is TGTGCCAGCAGCCAACAGGGAATGAACACTGAAGCTTTCTTT.

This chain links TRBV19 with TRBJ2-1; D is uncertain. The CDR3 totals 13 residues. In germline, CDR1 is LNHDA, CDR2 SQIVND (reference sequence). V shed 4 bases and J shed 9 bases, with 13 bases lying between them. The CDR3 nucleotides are TGTGCCAGTAGTACGGCCCAGACGGGTGAGCAGTTCTTC. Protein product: CASSTAQTGEQFF.

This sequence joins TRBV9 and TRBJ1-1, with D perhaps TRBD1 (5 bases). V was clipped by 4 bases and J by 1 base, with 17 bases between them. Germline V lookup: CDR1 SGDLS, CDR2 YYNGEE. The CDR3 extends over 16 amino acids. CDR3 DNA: TGTGCCAGCAGCCCGGACACGGGGAGGCAGAACACTGAAGCTTTCTTT. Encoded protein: CASSPDTGRQNTEAFF.

CDR3 coding DNA: TGTGCCAGCAGGGTCGGGGGGGGCAACTATGGCTACACCTTC. Its protein product is CASRVGGGNYGYTF. This chain links TRBV6-1 with TRBJ1-2, with D possibly TRBD1 on 6 matching bases. Germline CDR1 and CDR2: MNHNS and SASEGT. The CDR3 has 14 residues. The germline V and J ends were trimmed by 6 bases and 2 bases, with 13 bases remaining between them.

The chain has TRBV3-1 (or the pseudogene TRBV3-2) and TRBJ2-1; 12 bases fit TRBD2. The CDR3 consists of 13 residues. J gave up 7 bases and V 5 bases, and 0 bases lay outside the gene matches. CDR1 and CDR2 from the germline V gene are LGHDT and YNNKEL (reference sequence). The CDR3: CASSGLAGNEQFF. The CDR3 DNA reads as TGTGCCAGCAGCGGACTAGCGGGGAATGAGCAGTTCTTC.

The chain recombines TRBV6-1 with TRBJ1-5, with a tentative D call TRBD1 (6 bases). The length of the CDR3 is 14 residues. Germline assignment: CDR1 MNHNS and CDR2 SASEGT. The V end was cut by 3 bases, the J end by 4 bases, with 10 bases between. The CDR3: CASSDRGNNQPQHF. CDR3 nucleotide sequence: TGTGCCAGCAGTGACAGGGGCAATAATCAGCCCCAGCATTTT.

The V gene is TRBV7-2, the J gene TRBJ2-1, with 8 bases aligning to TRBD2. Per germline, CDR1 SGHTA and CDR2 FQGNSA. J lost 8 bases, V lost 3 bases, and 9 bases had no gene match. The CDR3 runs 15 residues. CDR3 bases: TGTGCCAGCAGCTTTAAAGCGGGGGCTTACGATGAGCAGTTCTTC. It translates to CASSFKAGAYDEQFF.

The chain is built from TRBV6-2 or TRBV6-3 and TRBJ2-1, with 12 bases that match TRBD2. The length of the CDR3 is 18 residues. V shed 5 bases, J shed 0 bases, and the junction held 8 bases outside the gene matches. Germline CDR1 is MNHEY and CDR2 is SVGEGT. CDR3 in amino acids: CASSTGLAGSSSYNEQFF. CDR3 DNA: TGTGCCAGCAGTACCGGACTAGCGGGGTCAAGCTCCTACAATGAGCAGTTCTTC.

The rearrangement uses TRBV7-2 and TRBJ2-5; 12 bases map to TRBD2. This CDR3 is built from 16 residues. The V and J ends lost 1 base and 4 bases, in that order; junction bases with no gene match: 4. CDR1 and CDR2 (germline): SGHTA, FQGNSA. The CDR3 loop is CASSLESSGGGETQYF. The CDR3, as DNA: TGTGCCAGCAGCTTAGAATCTAGCGGGGGGGGAGAGACCCAGTACTTC.

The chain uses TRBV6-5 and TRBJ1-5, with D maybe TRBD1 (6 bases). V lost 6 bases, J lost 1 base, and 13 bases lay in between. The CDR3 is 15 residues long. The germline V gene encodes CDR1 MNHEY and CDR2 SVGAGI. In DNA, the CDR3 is TGTGCCAGCAGCTATACGGGACAAAGCAATCAGCCCCAGCATTTT. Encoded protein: CASSYTGQSNQPQHF.

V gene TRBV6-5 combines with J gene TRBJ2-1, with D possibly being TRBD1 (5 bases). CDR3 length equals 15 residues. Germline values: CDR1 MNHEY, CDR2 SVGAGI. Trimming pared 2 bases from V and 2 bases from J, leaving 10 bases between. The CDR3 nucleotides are TGTGCCAGCAGTTACGGGCAGGGTGCCTACAATGAGCAGTTCTTC. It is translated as CASSYGQGAYNEQFF.

As DNA, the CDR3 is TGCGCCAGCAGCTTGGAGGGGGGGCCCCTGGACGAGCAGTACTTC. The encoded protein is CASSLEGGPLDEQYF. The chain uses TRBV5-1 and TRBJ2-7, with a possible D match to TRBD2 (7 bases). The V and J ends lost 0 bases and 5 bases respectively, with 15 bases between them. The germline V gene has CDR1 SGHRS and CDR2 YFSETQ. This CDR3 spans 15 amino acids.

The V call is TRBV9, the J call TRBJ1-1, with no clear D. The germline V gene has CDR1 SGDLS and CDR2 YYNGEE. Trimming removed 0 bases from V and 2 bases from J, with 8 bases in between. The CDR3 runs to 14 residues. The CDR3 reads CASSVEAGNTEAFF. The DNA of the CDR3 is TGTGCCAGCAGCGTAGAGGCGGGTAACACTGAAGCTTTCTTT.

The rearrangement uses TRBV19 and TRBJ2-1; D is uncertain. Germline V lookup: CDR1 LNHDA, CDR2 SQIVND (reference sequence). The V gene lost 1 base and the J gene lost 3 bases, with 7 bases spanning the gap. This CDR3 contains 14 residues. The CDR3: CASSIGNSYNEQFF. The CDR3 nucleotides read TGTGCCAGTAGTATAGGCAACAGCTACAATGAGCAGTTCTTC.

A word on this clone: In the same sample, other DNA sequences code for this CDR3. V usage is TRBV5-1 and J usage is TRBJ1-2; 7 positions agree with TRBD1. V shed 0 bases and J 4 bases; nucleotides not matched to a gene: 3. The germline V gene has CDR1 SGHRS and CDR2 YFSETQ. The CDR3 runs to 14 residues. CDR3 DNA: TGCGCCAGCAGCTTGGGACAGGGTGGCTATGGCTACACCTTC. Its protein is CASSLGQGGYGYTF.

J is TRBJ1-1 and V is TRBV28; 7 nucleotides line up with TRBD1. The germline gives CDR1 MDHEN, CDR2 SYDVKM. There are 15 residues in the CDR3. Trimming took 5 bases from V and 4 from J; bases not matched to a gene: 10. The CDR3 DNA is TGTGCCAGCAGTACCCCGACAGGGATGGGCACTGAAGCTTTCTTT. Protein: CASSTPTGMGTEAFF.

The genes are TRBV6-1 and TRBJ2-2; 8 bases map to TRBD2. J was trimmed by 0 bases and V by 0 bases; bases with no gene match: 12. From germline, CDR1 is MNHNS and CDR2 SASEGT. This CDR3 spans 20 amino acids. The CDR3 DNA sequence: TGTGCCAGCAGTGAAGCGCGGGGAGGCGGGGGGAACGCGAACACCGGGGAGCTGTTTTTT. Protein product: CASSEARGGGGNANTGELFF.

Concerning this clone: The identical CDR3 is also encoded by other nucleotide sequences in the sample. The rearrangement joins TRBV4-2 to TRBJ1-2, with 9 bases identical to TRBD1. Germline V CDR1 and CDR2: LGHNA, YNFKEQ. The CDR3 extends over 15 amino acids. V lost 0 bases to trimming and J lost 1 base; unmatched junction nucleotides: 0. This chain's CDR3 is CASSQETGGNYGYTF. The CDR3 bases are TGTGCCAGCAGCCAAGAGACAGGGGGTAACTATGGCTACACCTTC.

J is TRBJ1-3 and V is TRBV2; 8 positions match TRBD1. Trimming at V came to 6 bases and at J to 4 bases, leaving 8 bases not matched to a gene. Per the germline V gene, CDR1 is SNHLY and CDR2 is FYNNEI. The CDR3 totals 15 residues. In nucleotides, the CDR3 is TGTGCCAGCAGGGGGGGGGACAGGTTAGGAAACACCATATATTTT. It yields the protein CASRGGDRLGNTIYF.

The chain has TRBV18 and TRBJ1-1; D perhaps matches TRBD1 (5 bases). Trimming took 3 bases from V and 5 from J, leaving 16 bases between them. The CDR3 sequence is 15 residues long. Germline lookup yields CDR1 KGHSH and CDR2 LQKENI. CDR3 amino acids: CASSPRVRGATEAFF. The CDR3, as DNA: TGTGCCAGCTCACCTAGGGTTAGGGGTGCTACTGAAGCTTTCTTT.

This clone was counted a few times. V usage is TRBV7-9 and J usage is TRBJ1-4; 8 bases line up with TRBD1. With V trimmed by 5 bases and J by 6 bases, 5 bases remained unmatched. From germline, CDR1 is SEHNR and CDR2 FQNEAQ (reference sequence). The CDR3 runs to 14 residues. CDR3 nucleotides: TGTGCCAGCAGCCTTGGACAGGGATATGAAAAACTGTTTTTT. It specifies CASSLGQGYEKLFF.

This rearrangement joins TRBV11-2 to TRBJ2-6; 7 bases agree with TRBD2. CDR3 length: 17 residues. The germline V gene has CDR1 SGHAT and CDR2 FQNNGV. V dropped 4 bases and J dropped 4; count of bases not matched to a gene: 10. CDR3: CASSSIAGPAGANVLTF. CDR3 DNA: TGTGCCAGCAGCTCAATAGCGGGTCCCGCCGGGGCCAACGTCCTGACTTTC.

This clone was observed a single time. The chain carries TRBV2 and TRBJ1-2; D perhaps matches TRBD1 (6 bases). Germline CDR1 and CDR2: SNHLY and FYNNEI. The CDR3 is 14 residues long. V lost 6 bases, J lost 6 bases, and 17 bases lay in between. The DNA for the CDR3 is TGTGCCAGCAGCCTGAACAGGGTTGAGGATGGCTACACCTTC. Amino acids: CASSLNRVEDGYTF.

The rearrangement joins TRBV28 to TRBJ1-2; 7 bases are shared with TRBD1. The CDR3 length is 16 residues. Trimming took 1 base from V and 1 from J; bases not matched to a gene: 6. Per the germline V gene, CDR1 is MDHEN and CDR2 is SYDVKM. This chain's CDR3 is CASSLYWDSYNYGYTF. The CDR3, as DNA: TGTGCCAGCAGTTTATATTGGGACAGCTATAACTATGGCTACACCTTC.